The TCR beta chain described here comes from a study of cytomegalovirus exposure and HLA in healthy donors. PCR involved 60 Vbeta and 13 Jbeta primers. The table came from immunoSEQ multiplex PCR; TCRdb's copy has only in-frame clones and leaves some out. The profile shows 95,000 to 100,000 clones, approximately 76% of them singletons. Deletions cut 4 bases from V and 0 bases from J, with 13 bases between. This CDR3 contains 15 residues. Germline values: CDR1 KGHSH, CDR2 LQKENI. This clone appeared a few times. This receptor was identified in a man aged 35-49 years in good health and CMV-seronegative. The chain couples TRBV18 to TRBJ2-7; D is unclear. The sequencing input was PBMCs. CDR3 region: CASSLQTGPSYEQYF. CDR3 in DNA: TGTGCCAGCTCACTCCAAACTGGGCCCTCCTACGAGCAGTACTTC.